The clone carrying this T cell receptor beta chain was picked up many times. Germline V gives CDR1 SNHLY, CDR2 FYNNEI. There are 11 residues in the CDR3. V dropped 4 bases and J dropped 6 bases, with 6 bases sitting between them. This specimen comes from a study of T cells in Graves' hyperthyroidism and ophthalmopathy. The source material, RNA transcripts, was used to amplify TCR beta CDR3 regions. First-round RT-PCR with HTBI primers amplified the TCR CDR3 region. TCRdb re-called the multiplex PCR reads through MiXCR, storing one row per CDR3 protein. The sample carries fewer than 600,000 distinct CDR3 sequences, around an eighth recorded once.

This clonotype originated in a woman younger than 30 with Graves' hyperthyroidism. The rearrangement uses TRBV2 and TRBJ1-2; no definite D call. Source material: blood. The CDR3, as DNA: TGTGCCAGCAGTGTGGGCCATGGCTACACCTTC. This sequence encodes CASSVGHGYTF.